The clone carrying this T cell receptor (beta chain) was observed at least ten times. These data originate in a study of shared clonotypes between healthy human individuals. The V end was cut by 6 bases, the J end by 6 bases, with 13 bases between. Germline CDR1 is SSHAT and CDR2 is FNYEAQ (reference sequence). The CDR3 has 13 amino acids. Tens of thousands of T cell genomes, or about 0.3 ug DNA, went into replicate PCRs of unsorted PBMC. Libraries were prepared by immunoSEQ multiplex PCR; TCRdb keeps only in-frame clonotypes and omits some of them. In the table there are about 490,000 clones, 76% of which are singletons.

The sample comprised PBMCs. This receptor was identified in a woman aged 35 to 49 in good health. Some clones in this sample may be carry-over from other donors' samples. This rearrangement joins TRBV7-7 to TRBJ2-3; D ambiguous. CDR3 DNA sequence: TGTGCCAGCAGTCCCTCAATTTTGGATACGCAGTATTTT. It is translated as CASSPSILDTQYF. Together with reference TRBV7-7 and TRBJ2-3, the CDR3 gives the full variable domain: GAGVSQSPRYKVTKRGQDVTLRCDPISSHATLYWYQQALGQGPEFLTYFNYEAQPDKSGLPSDRFSAERPEGSISTLTIQRTEQRDSAMYRCASSPSILDTQYFGPGTRLTVL.